Detailed here is one TCR beta chain. V lost 6 bases, J lost 6 bases, and 21 bases lay in between. The germline V gene has CDR1 SNHLY and CDR2 FYNNEI. The CDR3 consists of 15 residues. The entry originates in a study of cytomegalovirus exposure and HLA in healthy donors. PCR employed 60 Vbeta and 13 Jbeta primers. The protocol was immunoSEQ multiplex PCR, while the TCRdb copy is restricted to in-frame clones and leaves out a portion. Of about 200,000 clones listed, around 80% are singletons. The chain uses TRBV2 and TRBJ2-7, with D possibly being TRBD2 (7 bases). The clonotype comes from a man younger than 45 in good health and CMV-seronegative. The sequenced sample was PBMCs. The chain's CDR3 is CASRKGEGPPIEQYF. The DNA of the CDR3 is TGTGCCAGCAGAAAGGGGGAGGGACCCCCCATCGAGCAGTACTTC. Supplemented by reference TRBV2 and TRBJ2-7, the full variable domain reads EPEVTQTPSHQVTQMGQEVILRCVPISNHLYFYWYRQILGQKVEFLVSFYNNEISEKSEIFDDQFSVERPDGSNFTLKIRSTKLEDSAMYFCASRKGEGPPIEQYFGPGTRLTVT.